What follows are 3 T cell receptor beta chains derived from one specimen sequenced in a study of cytomegalovirus exposure and HLA in healthy donors. 60 Vbeta and 13 Jbeta primers were used in PCR. This table comes from immunoSEQ multiplex PCR, and its TCRdb copy is limited to in-frame clones, with some not included. There are about 110,000 clones in the sample; 82% occur only once, and 2.7% lies in the top ten. What was sequenced was PBMCs. These receptors were obtained from a man in his thirties or forties in good health and CMV-seropositive.

Notes on this clone: One end of the junction is discordant with germline, which a read error may explain. The chain recombines TRBV7-2 with TRBJ2-4, with D maybe TRBD2 (5 bases). CDR1 and CDR2 from the germline V gene are SGHTA and FQGNSA. The CDR3 consists of 14 residues. CDR3 sequence: CASSLARRANSQYF. In DNA form, the CDR3 reads TGTGCCAGCAGCTTAGCTAGGCGGGCAAACAGTCAGTACTTC.

As regards this clone: Mismatch with germline at one junction end may stem from a read error. The V and J genes are TRBV7-9 and TRBJ1-2, with 7 bases matching TRBD1. CDR3 size: 14 residues. Per germline, CDR1 SEHNR and CDR2 FQNEAQ (reference sequence). The CDR3 spells CSSSLGTATYGYTF. CDR3 coding DNA: TGTTCCAGCAGCTTGGGGACAGCCACCTATGGCTACACCTTC.

The chain is built from TRBV5-1 and TRBJ1-1; weak D call: TRBD1 (6 bases). CDR3 size: 14 residues. With 7 bases removed from V and 2 bases from J, the gap between germline ends came to 15 bases. Germline V gives CDR1 SGHRS, CDR2 YFSETQ. The CDR3 reads CASDMGGLNTEAFF. The DNA of the CDR3 is TGCGCCAGCGATATGGGGGGGCTAAACACTGAAGCTTTCTTT.